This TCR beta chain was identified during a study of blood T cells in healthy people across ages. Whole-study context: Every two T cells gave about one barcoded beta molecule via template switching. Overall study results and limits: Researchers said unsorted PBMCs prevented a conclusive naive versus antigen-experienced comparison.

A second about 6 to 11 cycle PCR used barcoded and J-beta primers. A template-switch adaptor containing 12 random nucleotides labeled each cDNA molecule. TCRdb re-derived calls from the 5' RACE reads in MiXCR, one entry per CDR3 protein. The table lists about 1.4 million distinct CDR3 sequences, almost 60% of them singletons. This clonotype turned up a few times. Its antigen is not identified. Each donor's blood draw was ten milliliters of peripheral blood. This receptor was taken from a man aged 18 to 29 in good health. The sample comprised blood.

The CDR3 reads CSAHAGRRIDEQFF. The DNA for the CDR3 is TGCAGTGCTCATGCAGGGAGGCGTATCGATGAGCAGTTCTTC. The rearrangement links TRBV20-1 to TRBJ2-1; D perhaps matches TRBD2 (6 bases). This CDR3 spans 14 amino acids. V lost 5 bases, J lost 8 bases, and 19 bases lay in between. Germline V CDR1 and CDR2: DFQATT, SNEGSKA (reference sequence).